The 5 T cell receptor beta chains below were found in one sample sequenced in a study of shared clonotypes between healthy human individuals. Libraries were prepared by immunoSEQ multiplex PCR; TCRdb keeps only in-frame clonotypes and omits some of them. The sample includes 1.5 million to 2.5 million clones, roughly 95% of them seen just once. CD45RO-negative, CCR7-selected cells formed the naive CD8 fraction, which excluded terminally differentiated effector memory CD45RA+ cells. The sequenced material came from naive CD8+ T cells sorted from blood. The receptor set was obtained from a man in his late teens or twenties in good health.

The gene calls are TRBV9 and TRBJ2-5, with 8 bases matching TRBD2. CDR3 length: 12 amino acids. Germline values: CDR1 SGDLS, CDR2 YYNGEE. With 7 bases clipped from V and 3 bases from J, the junction kept 2 bases outside the gene matches. The CDR3 sequence: CASGGGKETQYF. In DNA form, the CDR3 reads TGTGCCAGCGGCGGGGGGAAAGAGACCCAGTACTTC. Complete variable domain (other parts from reference TRBV9 and TRBJ2-5): DSGVTQTPKHLITATGQRVTLRCSPRSGDLSVYWYQQSLDQGLQFLIQYYNGEERAKGNILERFSAQQFPDLHSELNLSSLELGDSALYFCASGGGKETQYFGPGTRLLVL.

The chain employs TRBV5-8 and TRBJ2-1; D remains ambiguous. Trimming cost V 2 bases and J 9 bases, with 6 bases left between them. CDR3 length: 11 amino acids. Germline CDR1 reads SGHTS; CDR2 reads YDEGEE. The CDR3 region is CASSFRSEQFF. CDR3 sequence (DNA): TGTGCCAGCAGCTTCCGGAGTGAGCAGTTCTTC.

The CDR3: CASSYQGQGGEKLFF. The CDR3 nucleotides are TGTGCCAGCAGTTACCAGGGACAGGGTGGGGAAAAACTGTTTTTT. The gene calls are TRBV6-5 and TRBJ1-4, with 9 bases identical to TRBD1. The CDR3 is 15 residues long. CDR1 MNHEY and CDR2 SVGAGI come from the germline V gene. Trimming cost V 2 bases and J 8 bases; bases outside gene matches: 6.

The rearrangement uses TRBV19 and TRBJ1-5; D is possibly TRBD1 (5 bases). This CDR3 has 19 amino acids. CDR1 LNHDA and CDR2 SQIVND come from the germline V gene (reference sequence). Trimming left V 10 bases short and J 0 bases short, with 28 bases between. The DNA of the CDR3 is TGTGCCACCCCGGCTTCGGGATACAGGCTTCCTTATAGCAATCAGCCCCAGCATTTT. Its protein is CATPASGYRLPYSNQPQHF.

CDR3 in amino acids: CASSPGGLFGYTF. The CDR3 bases are TGTGCCAGTAGCCCTGGCGGTCTCTTTGGCTACACCTTC. The rearrangement links TRBV19 to TRBJ1-2; no reliable D call. Germline CDR1 LNHDA, CDR2 SQIVND (reference sequence). Between the trimmed V and J ends, which lost 6 bases and 7 bases, there was a span of 15 bases. CDR3 length: 13 amino acids.